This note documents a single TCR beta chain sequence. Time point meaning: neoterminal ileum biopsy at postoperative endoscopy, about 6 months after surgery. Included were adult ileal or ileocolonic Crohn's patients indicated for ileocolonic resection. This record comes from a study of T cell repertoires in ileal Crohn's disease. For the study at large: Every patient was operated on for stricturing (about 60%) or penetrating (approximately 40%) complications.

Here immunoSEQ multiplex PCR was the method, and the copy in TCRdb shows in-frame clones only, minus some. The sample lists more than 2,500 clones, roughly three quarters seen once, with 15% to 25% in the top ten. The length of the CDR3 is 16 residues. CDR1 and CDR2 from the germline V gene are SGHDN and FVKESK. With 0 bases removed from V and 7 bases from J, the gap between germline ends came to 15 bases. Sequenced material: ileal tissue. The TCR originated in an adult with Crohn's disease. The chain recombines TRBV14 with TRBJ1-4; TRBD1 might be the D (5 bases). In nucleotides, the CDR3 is TGTGCCAGCAGCCAAGAAGGAGGAGGGGTAGGTGAAAAACTGTTTTTT. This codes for CASSQEGGGVGEKLFF.